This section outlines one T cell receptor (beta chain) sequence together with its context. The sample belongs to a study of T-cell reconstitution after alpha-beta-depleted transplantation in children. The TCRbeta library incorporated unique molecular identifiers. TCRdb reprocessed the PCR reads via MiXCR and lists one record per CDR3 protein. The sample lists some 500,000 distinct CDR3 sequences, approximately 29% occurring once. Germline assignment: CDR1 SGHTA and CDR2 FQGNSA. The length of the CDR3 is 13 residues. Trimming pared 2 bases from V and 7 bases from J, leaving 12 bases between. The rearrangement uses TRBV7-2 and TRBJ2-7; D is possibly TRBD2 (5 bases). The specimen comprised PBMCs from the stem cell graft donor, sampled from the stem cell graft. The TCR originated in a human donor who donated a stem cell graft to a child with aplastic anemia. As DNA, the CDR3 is TGTGCCAGCAGCTTATTAGGAGGTAATGAGCAGTACTTC. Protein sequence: CASSLLGGNEQYF. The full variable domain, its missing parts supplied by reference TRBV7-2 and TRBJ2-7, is GAGVSQSPSNKVTEKGKDVELRCDPISGHTALYWYRQSLGQGLEFLIYFQGNSAPDKSGLPSDRFSAERTGGSVSTLTIQRTQQEDSAVYLCASSLLGGNEQYFGPGTRLTVT.